Following are 22 T cell receptor beta chains from one sample sequenced in a study of shared clonotypes between healthy human individuals. Here immunoSEQ multiplex PCR was the method, and the copy in TCRdb shows in-frame clones only, minus some. The sample carries roughly 1.4 million clones, approximately 98.5% recorded once. Sequenced input: naive CD4+ T cells sorted from blood. As for subset: CD45RA+ positively selected. Receptor source: a man aged 25-40 years in good health.

This sequence joins TRBV5-4 and TRBJ1-5; 8 nucleotides match TRBD1. Per germline, CDR1 SGHNT and CDR2 YYREEE (reference sequence). With V trimmed by 5 bases and J by 5 bases, 12 bases remained unmatched. CDR3 length: 16 residues. For the CDR3, the DNA is TGTGCCAGCAGTCTTCAGGGGGCGGGAGGGGATCAGCCCCAGCATTTT. Amino acids: CASSLQGAGGDQPQHF.

V gene TRBV2 combines with J gene TRBJ1-2, with D perhaps matching TRBD1 (5 bases). Trimming took 4 bases from V and 3 from J, leaving 15 bases between them. Germline CDR1 reads SNHLY; CDR2 reads FYNNEI. The CDR3 runs to 15 residues. CDR3 region: CASSGQTSVHYGYTF. CDR3 DNA: TGTGCCAGCAGTGGACAGACCAGCGTGCACTATGGCTACACCTTC.

The chain joins TRBV5-1 to TRBJ2-7, with 7 positions matching TRBD1. The CDR3 runs 16 residues. J gave up 5 bases and V 4 bases, and 15 bases lay outside the gene matches. Germline V gene sequence: CDR1 SGHRS, CDR2 YFSETQ. The chain's CDR3 is CASSPSPDRVFDEQYF. The CDR3 nucleotides are TGCGCCAGCAGCCCCTCCCCCGACAGGGTTTTCGACGAGCAGTACTTC.

The chain recombines TRBV7-9 with TRBJ2-5; D gene ambiguous. V lost 5 bases to trimming and J lost 2 bases, with 6 bases between them. The CDR3 runs to 12 residues. Germline V gene lookup returns CDR1 SEHNR and CDR2 FQNEAQ (reference sequence). The chain's CDR3 is CASSRTQETQYF. Here the CDR3 DNA reads TGTGCCAGCAGCCGGACGCAAGAGACCCAGTACTTC.

This clone appeared once. This rearrangement joins TRBV30 to TRBJ2-6; 8 nucleotides align to TRBD1. The germline CDR1 and CDR2 sequences are GTSNPN and SVGIG (reference sequence). This CDR3 region has 20 residues. J gave up 0 bases and V 0 bases, and 13 bases lay outside the gene matches. This chain's CDR3 is CAWSVNLGQDHHSGANVLTF. The CDR3 DNA sequence: TGTGCCTGGAGTGTAAATTTGGGACAGGACCACCACTCTGGGGCCAACGTCCTGACTTTC.

Comment on this clone: The same CDR3 can be traced to other DNA sequences in this sample. The V gene is TRBV5-1, the J gene TRBJ2-2, with a tentative D call TRBD1 (6 bases). Germline V gene sequence: CDR1 SGHRS, CDR2 YFSETQ. This CDR3 region has 14 residues. Trimming took 4 bases from V and 1 from J, leaving 8 bases between them. Written as DNA, the CDR3 is TGCGCCAGCAGCCGGGGACAGAACACCGGGGAGCTGTTTTTT. Translation gives CASSRGQNTGELFF.

This chain uses TRBV5-4 with TRBJ2-5, with TRBD2 matching 7 bases. This CDR3 spans 15 amino acids. The V and J ends lost 7 bases and 2 bases, in that order; junction bases with no gene match: 11. Germline assignment: CDR1 SGHNT and CDR2 YYREEE (reference sequence). CDR3 DNA: TGTGCCAGCCGGACTGAGCTAGCGGATCAAGAGACCCAGTACTTC. Translated, it gives CASRTELADQETQYF. Drawing the rest from reference TRBV5-4 and TRBJ2-5, the complete variable domain is ETGVTQSPTHLIKTRGQQVTLRCSSQSGHNTVSWYQQALGQGPQFIFQYYREEENGRGNFPPRFSGLQFPNYSSELNVNALELDDSALYLCASRTELADQETQYFGPGTRLLVL.

This rearrangement joins TRBV5-1 to TRBJ2-7; D is unclear. Trimming stripped 0 bases from V and 5 bases from J, with 15 bases between. The CDR3 extends over 15 amino acids. Germline CDR1 reads SGHRS; CDR2 reads YFSETQ. Written as DNA, the CDR3 is TGCGCCAGCAGCTTGGCCGGGTCCCTGGGCCACGAGCAGTACTTC. Its translation: CASSLAGSLGHEQYF.

The J gene is TRBJ2-1, the V gene TRBV28, with D maybe TRBD1 (6 bases). The CDR3 covers 18 residues. Germline V gene lookup returns CDR1 MDHEN and CDR2 SYDVKM. The germline V and J ends were trimmed by 8 bases and 5 bases, with 28 bases remaining between them. The CDR3 DNA sequence: TGTGCCAGCCATAAACGGGACAAAAGGCTCTTTGGCGACAATGAGCAGTTCTTC. The encoded protein is CASHKRDKRLFGDNEQFF.

V gene TRBV5-1 combines with J gene TRBJ2-3; TRBD1 matches at 7 bases. CDR1 SGHRS and CDR2 YFSETQ come from the germline V gene. After removal of 4 bases from V and 0 bases from J, the junction contained 8 bases not matched to a gene. The CDR3 has 16 amino acids. The CDR3 bases are TGCGCCAGCAGCCATTCCAGGGACAGAAGCACAGATACGCAGTATTTT. This gives the protein CASSHSRDRSTDTQYF.

About this clone itself: This same CDR3 is encoded by further DNA sequences in the sample. The V gene is TRBV5-1, the J gene TRBJ1-4; tentative D call: TRBD1 (5 bases). This CDR3 has 14 amino acids. CDR1 and CDR2 (germline): SGHRS, YFSETQ. V lost 0 bases to trimming and J lost 7 bases, with 10 bases between them. Written as DNA, the CDR3 is TGCGCCAGCAGCTTGGGGCAGGGCGCTGAAAAACTGTTTTTT. It yields the protein CASSLGQGAEKLFF.

The rearrangement uses TRBV4-1 and TRBJ2-1; 13 nucleotides agree with TRBD2. The length of the CDR3 is 19 residues. Trimming at V came to 6 bases and at J to 9 bases, leaving 20 bases not matched to a gene. Germline V gives CDR1 MGHRA, CDR2 YSYEKL. CDR3 amino acids: CASRHGTDLGLAGSIEQFF. CDR3 in DNA: TGCGCCAGCAGGCACGGGACAGACCTGGGACTAGCGGGGTCCATTGAGCAGTTCTTC.

The chain uses TRBV9 and TRBJ2-7; TRBD2 matches 13 bases. CDR1 and CDR2 (germline): SGDLS, YYNGEE. There are 18 residues in the CDR3. The J segment lost 1 base and the V segment lost 3 bases, leaving 10 bases of the junction unmatched. The CDR3 sequence: CASSAHTGLAGMSYEQYF. The CDR3 DNA reads as TGTGCCAGCAGCGCCCACACGGGACTAGCGGGGATGTCCTACGAGCAGTACTTC.

The chain couples TRBV14 to TRBJ2-1, with 7 bases matching TRBD1. CDR1 and CDR2 from the germline V gene are SGHDN and FVKESK. CDR3 size: 14 residues. The trim removed 4 bases at V and 4 bases at J, leaving 4 bases unmatched. CDR3 DNA: TGTGCCAGCAGCCGACGGACAGGATACAATGAGCAGTTCTTC. Protein: CASSRRTGYNEQFF.

As for this clone: The junction differs from germline at one of its ends, possibly a read error. Other DNA sequences from this sample encode an identical CDR3 as well. This chain links TRBV5-1 with TRBJ1-1; D call uncertain. Germline V gene sequence: CDR1 SGHRS, CDR2 YFSETQ. The CDR3 is 13 residues long. The CDR3 nucleotides are TGCGCCAGCAGTTTGGGTGAGAACACTGAAGCTTTCTTT. Translation: CASSLGENTEAFF. Filled out from reference TRBV5-1 and TRBJ1-1, the complete variable domain reads KAGVTQTPRYLIKTRGQQVTLSCSPISGHRSVSWYQQTPGQGLQFLFEYFSETQRNKGNFPGRFSGRQFSNSRSEMNVSTLELGDSALYLCASSLGENTEAFFGQGTRLTVV.

The chain recombines TRBV6-6 with TRBJ2-7; 9 nucleotides line up with TRBD1. J lost 1 base, V lost 0 bases, and 4 bases had no gene match. There are 16 residues in the CDR3. Looked up from germline, CDR1 is MNHNY and CDR2 is SVGAGI (reference sequence). The CDR3 DNA reads as TGTGCCAGCAGTTACTCTCAGGGACAGGGTTCCTACGAGCAGTACTTC. Its translation: CASSYSQGQGSYEQYF.

CDR3 loop: CASSLNRGVSYEQYF. The CDR3 DNA follows: TGTGCCAGCAGCTTGAACAGGGGTGTCTCCTACGAGCAGTACTTC. V gene TRBV5-5 combines with J gene TRBJ2-7; TRBD1 aligns across 7 bases. V lost 1 base and J lost 0; bases outside the gene matches: 4. This CDR3 has 15 amino acids. Germline V gene data show CDR1 as SGHKS and CDR2 as YYEKEE (reference sequence).

As for this clone: Other nucleotide sequences from this sample produce the same CDR3. The rearrangement uses TRBV27 and TRBJ2-7; 9 nucleotides agree with TRBD1. CDR1 and CDR2 from the germline V gene are MNHEY and SMNVEV (reference sequence). Germline trimming cut 3 bases from V and 1 base from J; bases unmatched to any gene: 4. The CDR3 spans 15 residues. CDR3 nucleotides: TGTGCCAGCAGTTTTTTGGGACAGGGATCCTACGAGCAGTACTTC. As protein: CASSFLGQGSYEQYF.

The chain combines TRBV5-1 with TRBJ2-1; no clear D. The CDR3 spans 14 residues. Trimming left V 2 bases short and J 5 bases short, with 11 bases between. Germline CDR1 and CDR2: SGHRS and YFSETQ. CDR3 DNA: TGCGCCAGCAGCTTATTGCGAGGAGACAATGAGCAGTTCTTC. This encodes CASSLLRGDNEQFF.

This clone was recorded only once. The rearrangement links TRBV2 to TRBJ2-1; no firm D call. The germline V gene encodes CDR1 SNHLY and CDR2 FYNNEI. Trimming left V 11 bases short and J 5 bases short, with 10 bases between. The CDR3 consists of 11 residues. The CDR3 loop is CAGTIDNEQFF. The CDR3 DNA sequence: TGTGCCGGTACTATTGACAATGAGCAGTTCTTC. Drawing the rest from reference TRBV2 and TRBJ2-1, the complete variable domain is EPEVTQTPSHQVTQMGQEVILRCVPISNHLYFYWYRQILGQKVEFLVSFYNNEISEKSEIFDDQFSVERPDGSNFTLKIRSTKLEDSAMYFCAGTIDNEQFFGPGTRLTVL.

V is TRBV19 and J is TRBJ2-6; D is undetermined. This CDR3 is 17 amino acids long. The germline V gene has CDR1 LNHDA and CDR2 SQIVND (reference sequence). V was cut by 7 bases and J by 0 bases, with 16 bases left in between. The CDR3 DNA reads TGTGCCAGTACCGACCGGTTTATTAGCTCTGGGGCCAACGTCCTGACTTTC. Residues: CASTDRFISSGANVLTF.

This chain uses TRBV7-9 with TRBJ1-4; D remains unclear. Looked up from germline, CDR1 is SEHNR and CDR2 is FQNEAQ (reference sequence). Trimming removed 0 bases from V and 2 bases from J, with 7 bases in between. The CDR3 length is 15 residues. The CDR3 bases are TGTGCCAGCAGCTTAGCGTCGGGGACTAATGAAAAACTGTTTTTT. Translation: CASSLASGTNEKLFF.